This T cell receptor (beta chain) was sequenced during a study of shared clonotypes between healthy human individuals (TCRdb year 2020). Notes on the research overall: A few men and a couple of women, aged 18 to 49 years, made up the cohort. Per donor, three plates each were used for CD4 naive and CD4 memory, two for CD8 naive, and one for CD8 memory. Blood TCR repertoires of about 5 healthy adults were deeply sequenced to estimate repertoire size and the extent of clonotype sharing between individuals. To increase sequencing depth and limit assay-specific biases, different laboratories used diverse techniques to prepare libraries and sequence TCR repertoires. Per donor, leukapheresis produced somewhere between about 0.8 and 9 billion PBMCs.

TCR CDR3 regions were amplified from genomic DNA by multiplex PCR using the deep immunoSEQ assay. Extracted genomic DNA from each cell subset was distributed evenly across all wells of several immunoSEQ 96-well plates, and each plate was treated as a replicate. For sorted subsets, each replicate PCR was loaded with 200 ng genomic DNA, equivalent to about 30,000 T cell genomes. Purified libraries were measured with a Qubit 3.0 fluorometer, size-checked on a Bioanalyzer 2100, and measured again with the KAPA Library Quantification kit. Every immunoSEQ 96-well plate was sequenced on a dedicated single-read 150-cycle Illumina NextSeq 550 flow cell. The paper's processing steps were these. Because the immunoSEQ output held only junctional sequences and lacked quality scores, the filtering could not match the filtering applied to full-length reads. Sequences were annotated with PyIR, a Python wrapper for IgBLAST v1.9, using IMGT germline references to assign V/J genes and CDR3. Reads with weak V/J assignments (E-value above 1e-6), missing CDR3, stop codons, out-of-frame junctions, or ambiguous translated residues were removed. V3J clonotypes were defined as sequences sharing an identical inferred V gene, J gene, and CDR3 amino acid sequence. Percentage overlap between repertoires was calculated by dividing the number of shared unique clonotypes by the size of the smaller repertoire. RTK rarefaction, the Chao1 estimator, and Recon v2.1 estimates of unobserved clonotypes were used to assess repertoire richness. Generation probabilities for all TCRbeta clonotypes obtained by the gDNA method from several donors were computed using OLGA. TCRdb stores this immuneACCESS table with in-frame sequences only. Part of the clones is absent; in the studies checked, under half of the shortfall reflects unresolved V genes, and no reason is known for the rest. The DNA gave D and trimming, while V, J and clone size come from that table. The sample profile shows 2 million to 2.5 million clones; 95% of them were found once. The leading ten clones occupy 0.13% of the sample.

General findings and caveats noted by the study authors: Naive subsets generally had larger estimated clonotype richness than memory subsets did. Higher generation probabilities were observed for clonotypes shared by all four sorted-subset donors than for non-shared clonotypes. When a handful of donors were compared, the shared fraction of clonotypes was approximately 5% for naive CD4, over 3% for naive CD8, 2% to 2.5% for memory CD4, and approximately 0.4% for memory CD8. Sampling was restricted to blood, and TCR repertoires in tissues likely differ from the TCR repertoires found in blood. Incomplete sequencing was indicated by rarefaction of sorted-subset datasets, despite the large sequencing depth. Pairwise subsampling indicated that sequencing depth was expected to affect the degree of clonotype sharing among donors. The small number of donors limited the genetic and exposure-history diversity represented.

The donors were healthy, HIV-negative adults with no recently reported acute infections or vaccinations. All donors were Caucasian adults living in Nashville, Tennessee, USA. Magnetic negative selection was used to enrich CD4+ T cells, after which naive cells were positively selected on CD45RA and the negative fraction became the memory subset. Blood was obtained by leukapheresis, after which PBMCs were separated by Ficoll-Histopaque density gradient centrifugation and cryopreserved in liquid nitrogen vapor phase. Analytical flow cytometry was used to check the purity and quantity of each magnetically sorted T cell population. Each sorted fraction had its genomic DNA isolated and then quantified by UV absorbance on a Nanodrop 2000c. CDR1 and CDR2, looked up from the germline V gene, are MNHEY and SVGAGI. V drops 7 bases and J drops 1 base, leaving 13 bases in between. The CDR3 contains 14 residues, cysteine and phenylalanine counted. Of the read, only the CDR3 DNA is kept; its 42 bases are in frame from base 1.

Worth noting for this clone: No antigen is known for it. One base away there is no much larger clone; base qualities are not given.

The rearrangement joined TRBV6-5 to TRBJ1-1, with the D gene uncertain. The clonotype originates from a man younger than 35 in good health. Sequenced sample: naive CD4+ T cells sorted from blood. The cell subset or site label for this specimen denotes: CD45RA+ positively selected. CDR3 protein: CASTHRSQNTEAFF. DNA sequence: TGTGCCAGCACCCACCGTTCCCAGAACACTGAAGCTTTCTTT.